A selection of T cell receptor beta chains follows, all from one sample in a study of T cell changes during pregnancy in multiple sclerosis. Method: immunoSEQ multiplex PCR; TCRdb's copy keeps in-frame clones and lacks some. The sample consists of more than 35,000 clones, more than 75% of them appearing once. The sequencing used CD8+ T cells from peripheral blood mononuclear cells, collected after pregnancy. All receptors derive from a female donor in good health, enrolled as a control in a pregnancy study. CDR3s include the opening cysteine and the closing phenylalanine or tryptophan. A D gene is named only where the DNA matches it firmly. The size entry is marked missing in some rows and otherwise reads once, few, many or a size class.

J: TRBJ1-2; D: TRBD1; size: .; V: TRBV4-2; CDR3: CASEAGQGAPGGANYGYTF; DNA: TGTGCCAGCGAAGCTGGACAGGGGGCGCCGGGTGGGGCTAACTATGGCTACACCTTC
J: TRBJ2-5; D: .; size: .; V: TRBV7-9; CDR3: CASSFWGEAPETQYF; DNA: TGTGCCAGCAGCTTTTGGGGGGAAGCACCAGAGACCCAGTACTTC
J: TRBJ1-1; D: .; size: .; V: TRBV7-3; CDR3: CASSSPGSEAFF; DNA: TGTGCCAGCAGCTCTCCGGGATCTGAAGCTTTCTTT
J: TRBJ2-4; D: TRBD2; size: .; V: TRBV19; CDR3: CASSLPSGGPTKNIQYF; DNA: TGTGCCAGTAGTCTACCATCGGGGGGGCCGACCAAAAACATTCAGTACTTC
J: TRBJ2-7; D: TRBD2; size: .; V: TRBV27; CDR3: CASSSPTSGSGEQYF; DNA: TGTGCCAGCAGTTCCCCGACTAGCGGGAGCGGCGAGCAGTACTTC
J: TRBJ2-1; D: .; size: .; V: TRBV12-5; CDR3: CASGPGGGSLDEQFF; DNA: TGTGCTAGTGGTCCCGGAGGCGGTAGCCTCGATGAGCAGTTCTTC
J: TRBJ2-1; D: TRBD2; size: .; V: TRBV5-4; CDR3: CASSFLAGGLSSYNEQFF; DNA: TGTGCCAGCAGCTTTTTAGCGGGGGGCCTCAGCTCCTACAATGAGCAGTTCTTC
J: TRBJ2-3; D: TRBD2; size: .; V: TRBV29-1; CDR3: CSVVGTSGTDTQYF; DNA: TGCAGCGTTGTAGGGACTAGCGGCACAGATACGCAGTATTTT
J: TRBJ2-5; D: TRBD1; size: once; V: TRBV2; CDR3: CASSVGDSLQETQYF; DNA: TGTGCCAGCAGCGTGGGGGACAGCCTCCAAGAGACCCAGTACTTC
J: TRBJ2-3; D: .; size: .; V: TRBV4-3; CDR3: CASSQSPVGADTQYF; DNA: TGCGCCAGCAGCCAATCCCCAGTAGGGGCAGATACGCAGTATTTT
J: TRBJ1-1; D: TRBD1; size: .; V: TRBV2; CDR3: CASKLLLDRGGTEAFF; DNA: TGTGCCAGCAAATTGCTCCTGGACAGGGGAGGCACTGAAGCTTTCTTT
J: TRBJ2-7; D: TRBD2; size: .; V: TRBV7-9; CDR3: CASAIAGGPTYEQYF; DNA: TGTGCCAGCGCGATAGCGGGGGGCCCTACCTACGAGCAGTACTTC
J: TRBJ1-1; D: .; size: .; V: TRBV7-3; CDR3: CASSSTGSDTEAFF; DNA: TGTGCCAGCAGCTCCACAGGGTCGGACACTGAAGCTTTCTTT
J: TRBJ1-6; D: .; size: .; V: TRBV2; CDR3: CASSEGRSYNSPLHF; DNA: TGTGCCAGCAGTGAGGGGAGATCATATAATTCACCCCTCCACTTT
J: TRBJ2-1; D: .; size: .; V: TRBV27; CDR3: CASSLEGVGWFF; DNA: TGTGCCAGCAGTTTAGAGGGGGTGGGGTGGTTCTTC
J: TRBJ1-3; D: .; size: .; V: TRBV6-1; CDR3: CASKSSRDGNTIYF; DNA: TGTGCCAGCAAATCGAGTCGCGATGGAAACACCATATATTTT
J: TRBJ1-5; D: .; size: .; V: TRBV7-2; CDR3: CASSLSAQPQHF; DNA: TGTGCCAGCAGCTTAAGCGCCCAGCCCCAGCATTTT
J: TRBJ1-1; D: .; size: .; V: TRBV2; CDR3: CARTAGTEAFF; DNA: TGTGCCCGCACGGCAGGGACTGAAGCTTTCTTT
J: TRBJ1-2; D: .; size: once; V: TRBV10-3; CDR3: CAISEIVTVENYGYTF; DNA: TGTGCCATCAGTGAGATAGTAACAGTTGAAAACTATGGCTACACCTTC
J: TRBJ1-1; D: TRBD1; size: .; V: TRBV19; CDR3: CASSTGGQVATEAFF; DNA: TGTGCCAGTAGTACAGGGGGTCAGGTGGCCACTGAAGCTTTCTTT
J: TRBJ2-5; D: TRBD2; size: once; V: TRBV6-1; CDR3: CASSQERGLVRAQYF; DNA: TGTGCCAGCAGCCAGGAGCGGGGGCTCGTGAGGGCCCAGTACTTC
J: TRBJ1-2; D: TRBD1; size: .; V: TRBV4-3; CDR3: CASSQITGGNGYTF; DNA: TGCGCCAGCAGCCAAATAACAGGGGGCAATGGCTACACCTTC
J: TRBJ2-1; D: .; size: .; V: TRBV4-3; CDR3: CASSQGGVGIGEQFF; DNA: TGCGCCAGCAGCCAAGGGGGGGTGGGAATAGGTGAGCAGTTCTTC
J: TRBJ1-5; D: TRBD1; size: .; V: TRBV15; CDR3: CAIAGGPSGNQPQHF; DNA: TGTGCCATCGCAGGGGGACCCAGCGGCAATCAGCCCCAGCATTTT
J: TRBJ1-1; D: .; size: .; V: TRBV19; CDR3: CASMTRGRNTEAFF; DNA: TGTGCCAGTATGACGAGAGGGAGGAACACTGAAGCTTTCTTT
J: TRBJ2-3; D: .; size: .; V: TRBV7-9; CDR3: CASAPQVSSTDTQYF; DNA: TGTGCCTCCGCCCCACAGGTTTCTAGCACAGATACGCAGTATTTT
J: TRBJ2-7; D: TRBD2; size: .; V: TRBV27; CDR3: CASRLAGGRSSYEQYF; DNA: TGTGCCAGCAGACTAGCGGGGGGGCGGAGCTCCTACGAGCAGTACTTC
J: TRBJ2-4; D: TRBD1; size: .; V: TRBV5-4; CDR3: CASSFHRQGSGAKNIQYF; DNA: TGTGCCAGCAGCTTCCACCGACAGGGATCAGGTGCCAAAAACATTCAGTACTTC
J: TRBJ2-7; D: TRBD1; size: .; V: TRBV19; CDR3: CASSSGQPYEQYF; DNA: TGTGCCAGTAGTTCGGGACAGCCCTACGAGCAGTACTTC